These 18 T cell receptor beta chains were all obtained from the same sample, sequenced in a study of CD8 T cells in ankylosing spondylitis. TCRdb reprocessed the 5' RACE reads with MiXCR, giving one entry per CDR3 protein. The table has 200,000 to 250,000 distinct CDR3 sequences, more than 25% seen once. The sequencing sample was made of blood, either unsorted or a sorted T cell fraction (not recorded which). These receptors were taken from a male donor with ankylosing spondylitis or in good health (not recorded which).

This clonotype was found many times. The chain uses TRBV29-1 and TRBJ1-2; 10 nucleotides align to TRBD1. V was clipped by 4 bases and J by 5 bases; unmatched bases: 7. This CDR3 comprises 14 residues. Germline assignment: CDR1 SQVTM and CDR2 ANQGSEA. Here the CDR3 DNA reads TGCAGCGTTGCCCCGGACAGGGGGGGTTATGGCTACACCTTC. It encodes CSVAPDRGGYGYTF.

This clonotype was seen ten or more times. This chain links TRBV28 with TRBJ2-5; D unresolved. Trimming removed 5 bases from V and 5 bases from J, with 18 bases in between. CDR1 MDHEN and CDR2 SYDVKM come from the germline V gene. The length of the CDR3 is 15 residues. CDR3 DNA sequence: TGTGCCAGCAGTCCACCCCCGGGCTTAAGCGAGACCCAGTACTTC. Translated: CASSPPPGLSETQYF.

This clonotype appeared many times. The rearrangement joins TRBV11-3 to TRBJ2-1; weak D call: TRBD1 (6 bases). Trimming shortened V by 5 bases and J by 0 bases, and 11 bases separated the two germline ends. The CDR3 runs to 15 residues. Germline V gives CDR1 SGHNT, CDR2 YENEEA. The CDR3 region is CASSLGGNSYNEQFF. DNA for the CDR3: TGTGCCAGCAGCCTAGGGGGAAACTCCTACAATGAGCAGTTCTTC.

The sample holds a few counts of this clonotype. The V and J genes are TRBV19 and TRBJ2-2; 7 bases are a match to TRBD1. The CDR3 has 15 residues. J gave up 2 bases and V 5 bases, and 5 bases lay outside the gene matches. Germline CDR1 LNHDA, CDR2 SQIVND (reference sequence). The CDR3: CASSRDRRNTGELFF. CDR3 bases: TGTGCCAGTAGTCGGGACAGACGAAACACCGGGGAGCTGTTTTTT.

In this sample, this clonotype turned up many times. This chain joins TRBV28 and TRBJ2-3, with 9 positions matching TRBD1. CDR3 length equals 17 residues. Germline values: CDR1 MDHEN, CDR2 SYDVKM. The V and J ends lost 6 bases and 6 bases, in that order; junction bases with no gene match: 16. CDR3 in DNA: TGTGCCAGCAGCACCACCGGACAGAGACAGGGGGGCGATACGCAGTATTTT. It encodes CASSTTGQRQGGDTQYF. The full variable domain, in which reference TRBV28 and TRBJ2-3 provide the parts outside the CDR3, is DVKVTQSSRYLVKRTGEKVFLECVQDMDHENMFWYRQDPGLGLRLIYFSYDVKMKEKGDIPEGYSVSREKKERFSLILESASTNQTSMYLCASSTTGQRQGGDTQYFGPGTRLTVL.

In its sample, this clonotype was seen many times. The chain links TRBV24-1 to TRBJ2-3; D not certain. With 4 bases removed from V and 2 bases from J, the gap between germline ends came to 6 bases. The CDR3 is 13 amino acids. The germline gives CDR1 KGHDR, CDR2 SFDVKD. CDR3 sequence: CATSDLVTDTQYF. CDR3 DNA sequence: TGTGCCACCAGTGACCTCGTCACAGATACGCAGTATTTT.

This clonotype occurred a few times. The chain recombines TRBV7-2 with TRBJ2-7, with D unresolved. V was cut by 5 bases and J by 4 bases, with 12 bases left in between. Germline CDR1 is SGHTA and CDR2 is FQGNSA. The CDR3 runs 13 residues. This chain's CDR3 is CASSPSMPYEQYF. The CDR3 nucleotides are TGTGCCAGCAGCCCGTCCATGCCGTACGAGCAGTACTTC.

Ten or more counts support this clonotype. This chain links TRBV7-8 with TRBJ2-1, with 8 positions matching TRBD2. Per germline, CDR1 SGHVS and CDR2 FQNEAQ. The junction had 8 bases not matched to a gene; V was cut back by 1 base and J by 6 bases. This CDR3 spans 16 amino acids. DNA for the CDR3: TGTGCCAGCAGCTTAGTTCGGCTAGCGGGTGGCAATGAGCAGTTCTTC. This translates into CASSLVRLAGGNEQFF.

This clonotype was observed many times. The chain links TRBV20-1 to TRBJ2-5; D ambiguous. CDR3 length: 14 amino acids. Per germline, CDR1 DFQATT and CDR2 SNEGSKA (reference sequence). V lost 7 bases, J lost 3 bases, and 18 bases lay in between. CDR3 amino acids: CSGTASNNEETQYF. The CDR3 DNA follows: TGCAGTGGAACCGCTAGTAACAATGAAGAGACCCAGTACTTC.

Only a few counts were recorded for this clonotype. The rearrangement links TRBV20-1 to TRBJ2-3, with D unresolved. The CDR3 contains 14 residues. The V gene lost 5 bases and the J gene lost 0 bases, with 12 bases spanning the gap. Germline CDR1 reads DFQATT; CDR2 reads SNEGSKA (reference sequence). The CDR3 reads CSAGVWPSTDTQYF. The CDR3 coding sequence is TGCAGTGCTGGAGTTTGGCCCAGCACAGATACGCAGTATTTT.

This clonotype was observed once. The J gene is TRBJ2-2, the V gene TRBV12-3 or TRBV12-4; D ambiguous. Trimming cost V 1 base and J 0 bases, with 6 bases left between them. The CDR3 loop spans 15 amino acids. The CDR3, as DNA: TGTGCCAGCAGTTTAGGGCTAGCGAACACCGGGGAGCTGTTTTTT. As protein: CASSLGLANTGELFF.

This clonotype was seen at least ten times. V usage is TRBV4-3 and J usage is TRBJ2-1, with D maybe TRBD1 (5 bases). This CDR3 is 15 amino acids long. V lost 1 base and J lost 9, with 16 bases in between. CDR1 and CDR2 from the germline V gene are LGHNA and YSLEER. The CDR3 bases are TGCGCCAGCAGCCAAGTTGTCTCCAGGGCGAGTGAGCAGTTCTTC. Protein: CASSQVVSRASEQFF.

Many counts were recorded for this clonotype. J is TRBJ2-1 and V is TRBV15, with D perhaps TRBD2 (6 bases). Looked up from germline, CDR1 is LNHNV and CDR2 is YYDKDF (reference sequence). Trimming removed 1 base from V and 0 bases from J, with 10 bases in between. This CDR3 contains 16 residues. DNA of the CDR3: TGTGCCACCAGCAGAGTACGGCGGGGCTCCTACAATGAGCAGTTCTTC. This sequence encodes CATSRVRRGSYNEQFF. Combining the CDR3 with reference TRBV15 and TRBJ2-1 gives the whole variable domain DAMVIQNPRYQVTQFGKPVTLSCSQTLNHNVMYWYQQKSSQAPKLLFHYYDKDFNNEADTPDNFQSRRPNTSFCFLDIRSPGLGDTAMYLCATSRVRRGSYNEQFFGPGTRLTVL.

This CDR3 is CASSSYLGVFSGNTIYF. CDR3 nucleotide sequence: TGTGCCAGCAGCTCGTACCTCGGAGTCTTCTCTGGAAACACCATATATTTT. The chain combines TRBV12-3 or TRBV12-4 with TRBJ1-3; no reliable D call. The V and J ends lost 6 bases and 0 bases respectively, with 18 bases between them. This CDR3 comprises 17 residues.

This chain uses TRBV27 with TRBJ2-6, with 10 bases matching TRBD1. Germline trimming cut 2 bases from V and 1 base from J; bases unmatched to any gene: 11. Germline assignment: CDR1 MNHEY and CDR2 SMNVEV (reference sequence). CDR3 length equals 20 residues. CDR3 in DNA: TGTGCCAGCAGTTTAAGGGACAGGGGCACCTCAAGATCTGGGGCCAACGTCCTGACTTTC. This gives the protein CASSLRDRGTSRSGANVLTF.

There are a few counts of this clonotype. The V and J genes are TRBV15 and TRBJ1-5; D is unresolved. The germline CDR1 and CDR2 sequences are LNHNV and YYDKDF (reference sequence). The V gene lost 5 bases and the J gene lost 9 bases, with 17 bases spanning the gap. This CDR3 is 14 amino acids long. The CDR3 DNA sequence: TGTGCCACCAGCCGACTAGGACTCGAGTCGCCCCAGCATTTT. Protein sequence: CATSRLGLESPQHF.

A single count supports this clonotype. The rearrangement links TRBV12-3 or TRBV12-4 to TRBJ2-7, with D possibly TRBD2 on 6 matching bases. Trimming removed 6 bases from V and 4 bases from J, with 16 bases in between. There are 14 residues in the CDR3. CDR3 nucleotide sequence: TGTGCCAGCAGCGTCGGAGGGCCCGGATACGAGCAGTACTTC. It translates to CASSVGGPGYEQYF.

There are a few counts of this clonotype. The rearrangement joins TRBV6-1 to TRBJ1-1; 8 nucleotides agree with TRBD1. Germline CDR1 MNHNS, CDR2 SASEGT. The CDR3 covers 13 residues. The V segment lost 6 bases and the J segment 4 bases; nucleotides outside the gene matches: 4. The DNA of the CDR3 is TGTGCCAGCAGGAAACAGGGGGGCACTGAAGCTTTCTTT. Protein: CASRKQGGTEAFF.